Listed here are 25 T cell receptor beta chains from one sample, sequenced in a study of PD-1 blockade in classical Hodgkin lymphoma. Only in-frame clones appear in the TCRdb table, and some are missing; sequencing was by immunoSEQ multiplex PCR. The sample holds 25,000 to 35,000 clones, around 84% seen once. Regarding time point: cycle 4 day 1 (C4D1), after more than 5 weeks of nivolumab. Each patient's relapse followed autologous stem cell transplantation, and brentuximab vedotin exposure varied. Negative magnetic selection isolated CD4+ T cells from thawed PBMCs. The sequencing here drew on CD4+ T cells from blood, taken before the fourth cycle of nivolumab. The receptors were gathered from a human donor with classical Hodgkin lymphoma.

The sample holds a few counts of this clone. The CDR3 reads CASIGPGGQPQHF. In DNA form, the CDR3 reads TGTGCCAGCATAGGCCCGGGCGGGCAGCCCCAGCATTTT. This chain connects TRBV27 to TRBJ1-5, with D unresolved. The CDR3 is 13 residues long. Germline-derived CDR1 and CDR2 are MNHEY and SMNVEV (reference sequence). V lost 7 bases and J 7 bases, leaving 14 bases between the germline ends.

The rearrangement links TRBV28 to TRBJ1-4; D not resolved. CDR3 size: 13 residues. The germline V gene has CDR1 MDHEN and CDR2 SYDVKM. Trimming stripped 8 bases from V and 7 bases from J, with 14 bases between. The CDR3 nucleotides are TGTGCCAGCGGTGACGGGTTGGGTGAAAAACTGTTTTTT. This gives the protein CASGDGLGEKLFF.

The CDR3 DNA is TGTGCCAGCAGTCCCTTGATGAACACTGAAGCTTTCTTT. This translates into CASSPLMNTEAFF. The genes are TRBV6-5 and TRBJ1-1, with D unresolved. The CDR3 is 13 amino acids. Between the trimmed V and J ends, which lost 5 bases and 0 bases, there was a span of 7 bases. Germline V gene lookup returns CDR1 MNHEY and CDR2 SVGAGI.

This chain links TRBV5-8 with TRBJ1-5; no definite D call. Germline CDR1 reads SGHTS; CDR2 reads YDEGEE. This CDR3 is 15 amino acids long. V lost 0 bases, J lost 0 bases, and 7 bases lay in between. CDR3 residues: CASSLEGYSNQPQHF. DNA of the CDR3: TGTGCCAGCAGCTTGGAAGGGTATAGCAATCAGCCCCAGCATTTT.

The chain is built from TRBV6-1 and TRBJ1-1; D is unresolved. The CDR3 runs to 12 residues. CDR1 is MNHNS and CDR2 is SASEGT in the germline V gene. V lost 6 bases, J lost 1 base, and 6 bases lay in between. The CDR3 spells CASRAENTEAFF. DNA of the CDR3: TGTGCCAGCAGGGCAGAGAACACTGAAGCTTTCTTT.

CDR3 DNA: TGTGCCAGCTCACCCGAGGCACTATCGGGGTCCTATGGCTACACCTTC. Residues: CASSPEALSGSYGYTF. The rearrangement uses TRBV18 and TRBJ1-2, with no clear D. The V and J ends lost 3 bases and 4 bases respectively, with 18 bases between them. CDR1 and CDR2 from the germline V gene are KGHSH and LQKENI. The CDR3 consists of 16 residues.

This chain joins TRBV28 and TRBJ2-1, with 15 bases aligning to TRBD2. V was pared by 8 bases and J by 7 bases, with 9 bases of the junction left unmatched. The CDR3 is made up of 16 amino acids. Per germline, CDR1 MDHEN and CDR2 SYDVKM. The CDR3 DNA follows: TGTGCCAGCCGGACTAGCGGGGGGGCCTATTATAATGAGCAGTTCTTC. Protein product: CASRTSGGAYYNEQFF.

The CDR3 region is CASSLGVGGYTF. Here the CDR3 DNA reads TGTGCCAGCAGCCTAGGCGTCGGAGGCTACACCTTC. This chain connects TRBV7-2 to TRBJ1-2; D is unresolved. Per germline, CDR1 SGHTA and CDR2 FQGNSA. V was cut by 5 bases and J by 8 bases, with 12 bases left in between. CDR3 length equals 12 residues.

This chain connects TRBV10-3 to TRBJ2-2, with 14 bases identical to TRBD2. Germline V gives CDR1 ENHRY, CDR2 SYGVKD. This CDR3 has 18 amino acids. With V trimmed by 6 bases and J by 1 base, 7 bases remained unmatched. The CDR3 is CAIRGGGLAGGNTGELFF. The CDR3 region has the DNA TGTGCCATCAGGGGAGGAGGACTAGCGGGGGGGAACACCGGGGAGCTGTTTTTT.

The V gene is TRBV2, the J gene TRBJ2-7, with TRBD2 matching 10 bases. The CDR3 contains 14 residues. Germline V lookup: CDR1 SNHLY, CDR2 FYNNEI. Unmatched junction bases numbered 1, after V lost 2 bases and J lost 3 bases. Written as DNA, the CDR3 is TGTGCCAGCAGTGAAAAGCGGGGGGGCTACGAGCAGTACTTC. Translation gives CASSEKRGGYEQYF.

As DNA, the CDR3 is TGTGCCAGCAGCTTGTATGGCTTCGCCACTGAAGCTTTCTTT. This encodes CASSLYGFATEAFF. The chain couples TRBV5-5 to TRBJ1-1; no firm D call. Germline assignment: CDR1 SGHKS and CDR2 YYEKEE (reference sequence). The CDR3 totals 14 residues. Between the trimmed V and J ends, which lost 1 base and 4 bases, there was a span of 11 bases.

This rearrangement joins TRBV7-9 to TRBJ1-1, with D possibly being TRBD1 (5 bases). Germline CDR1 reads SEHNR; CDR2 reads FQNEAQ (reference sequence). The germline V and J ends were trimmed by 5 bases and 5 bases, with 12 bases remaining between them. CDR3 length: 13 amino acids. As DNA, the CDR3 is TGTGCCAGCAGCCCAAGGGGTAGGACTGAAGCTTTCTTT. It specifies CASSPRGRTEAFF.

The chain recombines TRBV27 with TRBJ2-7; D may match TRBD1 or TRBD2 (5 bases each). This CDR3 contains 14 residues. CDR1 and CDR2 from the germline V gene are MNHEY and SMNVEV (reference sequence). Trimming removed 3 bases at V and 5 bases at J, with 14 bases between. CDR3 sequence reads: CASSLKAGTDEQYF. The CDR3, as DNA: TGTGCCAGCAGTTTGAAGGCAGGGACGGACGAGCAGTACTTC.

The gene calls are TRBV25-1 and TRBJ2-2, with TRBD1 matching 7 bases. V dropped 3 bases and J dropped 2; count of bases not matched to a gene: 9. In germline, CDR1 is MGHDK, CDR2 SYGVNS. CDR3 length equals 17 residues. CDR3 in amino acids: CASSDPTGRGNTGELFF. The DNA of the CDR3 is TGTGCCAGCAGTGACCCGACAGGGAGAGGTAACACCGGGGAGCTGTTTTTT. The full variable domain, rest sourced from reference TRBV25-1 and TRBJ2-2, is EADIYQTPRYLVIGTGKKITLECSQTMGHDKMYWYQQDPGMELHLIHYSYGVNSTEKGDLSSESTVSRIRTEHFPLTLESARPSHTSQYLCASSDPTGRGNTGELFFGEGSRLTVL.

The J gene is TRBJ1-5, the V gene TRBV12-5, with D perhaps TRBD1 (5 bases). Looked up from germline, CDR1 is LGHNT and CDR2 is FRNRAP. CDR3 size: 17 residues. Trimming took 0 bases from V and 0 from J, leaving 12 bases between them. The CDR3 sequence is CASGLVLGRYSNQPQHF. DNA of the CDR3: TGTGCTAGTGGTTTGGTACTGGGACGGTATAGCAATCAGCCCCAGCATTTT.

CDR3 loop: CASSAGTVQETQYF. The CDR3 nucleotides read TGTGCCAGCAGCGCCGGGACAGTACAAGAGACCCAGTACTTC. The chain couples TRBV11-2 to TRBJ2-5; 7 bases match TRBD1. CDR3 size: 14 residues. V shed 5 bases and J 2 bases; nucleotides not matched to a gene: 5. Germline CDR1 SGHAT, CDR2 FQNNGV.

The rearrangement links TRBV5-8 to TRBJ2-7; D is possibly TRBD2 (5 bases). Trimming took 5 bases from V and 0 from J, leaving 12 bases between them. There are 14 residues in the CDR3. Germline lookup yields CDR1 SGHTS and CDR2 YDEGEE. CDR3 bases: TGTGCCAGCAGTTCGGACGGGGACTCCTACGAGCAGTACTTC. Protein product: CASSSDGDSYEQYF.

The chain is built from TRBV18 and TRBJ2-5, with D perhaps assigned TRBD1 or TRBD2 (5 bases each). Between the trimmed V and J ends, which lost 3 bases and 1 base, there was a span of 9 bases. The CDR3 has 14 amino acids. Germline CDR1 reads KGHSH; CDR2 reads LQKENI. CDR3 DNA sequence: TGTGCCAGCTCACCCGGGGCCTTCCAAGAGACCCAGTACTTC. Protein sequence: CASSPGAFQETQYF. Supplemented by reference TRBV18 and TRBJ2-5, the full variable domain reads NAGVMQNPRHLVRRRGQEARLRCSPMKGHSHVYWYRQLPEEGLKFMVYLQKENIIDESGMPKERFSAEFPKEGPSILRIQQVVRGDSAAYFCASSPGAFQETQYFGPGTRLLVL.

V gene TRBV25-1 combines with J gene TRBJ2-5, with D perhaps TRBD1 (6 bases). V was trimmed by 3 bases and J by 4 bases, leaving 9 bases between them. The CDR3 is made up of 13 amino acids. Looked up from germline, CDR1 is MGHDK and CDR2 is SYGVNS. The CDR3 here is CASSDWGRETQYF. CDR3 bases: TGTGCCAGCAGTGATTGGGGGCGAGAGACCCAGTACTTC.

The CDR3 is CASSFRLAGGADTQYF. DNA for the CDR3: TGTGCCAGCAGCTTCCGACTAGCGGGGGGAGCAGATACGCAGTATTTT. This chain uses TRBV7-2 with TRBJ2-3; 13 bases map to TRBD2. Per the germline V gene, CDR1 is SGHTA and CDR2 is FQGNSA. V gave up 3 bases and J gave up 4 bases; unmatched junction bases: 4. This CDR3 comprises 16 residues.

The rearrangement uses TRBV27 and TRBJ2-3, with TRBD2 matching 8 bases. The length of the CDR3 is 17 residues. Germline V gene sequence: CDR1 MNHEY, CDR2 SMNVEV (reference sequence). The trim removed 5 bases at V and 2 bases at J, leaving 12 bases unmatched. CDR3 DNA: TGTGCCAGCAGTCCAAGACTAGCGCACCGCCCCACAGATACGCAGTATTTT. As protein: CASSPRLAHRPTDTQYF.

The chain joins TRBV4-3 to TRBJ2-1; weak D call: TRBD2 (6 bases). Germline V gene lookup returns CDR1 LGHNA and CDR2 YSLEER. V shed 0 bases and J shed 1 base, with 10 bases lying between them. The CDR3 loop spans 16 amino acids. CDR3 sequence reads: CASSQEIAVSYNEQFF. The DNA of the CDR3 is TGCGCCAGCAGCCAAGAAATAGCGGTATCCTACAATGAGCAGTTCTTC.

The rearrangement links TRBV5-8 to TRBJ2-5; D might be TRBD2 (6 bases). There are 12 residues in the CDR3. Germline V gives CDR1 SGHTS, CDR2 YDEGEE. The germline V and J ends were trimmed by 6 bases and 5 bases, with 11 bases remaining between them. The CDR3 region is CASISRGETQYF. CDR3 nucleotide sequence: TGTGCCAGCATCTCCCGGGGGGAGACCCAGTACTTC.

This clone was seen once. The gene calls are TRBV27 and TRBJ2-3; the D gene is possibly TRBD1 (6 bases). V was pared by 4 bases and J by 4 bases, with 18 bases between. Germline-derived CDR1 and CDR2 are MNHEY and SMNVEV (reference sequence). The CDR3 totals 16 residues. The chain's CDR3 is CASSSPWTAGSDTQYF. CDR3 DNA sequence: TGTGCCAGCAGTTCCCCATGGACAGCAGGCTCAGATACGCAGTATTTT.

The chain joins TRBV7-2 to TRBJ2-5; D is undetermined. The V and J ends lost 1 base and 5 bases respectively, with 5 bases between them. The CDR3 has 12 residues. Germline CDR1 and CDR2: SGHTA and FQGNSA. CDR3 in DNA: TGTGCCAGCAGCTTAGTTGCGGAGACCCAGTACTTC. As protein: CASSLVAETQYF.